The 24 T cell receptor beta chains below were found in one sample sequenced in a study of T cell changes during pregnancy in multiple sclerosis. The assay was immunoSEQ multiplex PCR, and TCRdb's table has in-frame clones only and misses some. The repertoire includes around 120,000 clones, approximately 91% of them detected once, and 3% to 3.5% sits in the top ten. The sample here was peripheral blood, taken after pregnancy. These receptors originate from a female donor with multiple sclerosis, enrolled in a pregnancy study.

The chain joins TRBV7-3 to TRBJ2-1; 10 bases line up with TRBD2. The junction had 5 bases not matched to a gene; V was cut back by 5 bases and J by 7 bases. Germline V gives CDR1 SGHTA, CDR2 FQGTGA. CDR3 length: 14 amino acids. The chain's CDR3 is CASSPAGGPNEQFF. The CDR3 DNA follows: TGTGCCAGCAGCCCAGCGGGGGGGCCAAATGAGCAGTTCTTC.

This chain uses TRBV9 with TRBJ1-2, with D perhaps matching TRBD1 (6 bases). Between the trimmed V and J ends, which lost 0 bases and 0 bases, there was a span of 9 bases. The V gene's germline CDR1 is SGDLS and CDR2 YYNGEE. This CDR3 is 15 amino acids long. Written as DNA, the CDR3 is TGTGCCAGCAGCGTAGGAGGACAGACTAACTATGGCTACACCTTC. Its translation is CASSVGGQTNYGYTF.

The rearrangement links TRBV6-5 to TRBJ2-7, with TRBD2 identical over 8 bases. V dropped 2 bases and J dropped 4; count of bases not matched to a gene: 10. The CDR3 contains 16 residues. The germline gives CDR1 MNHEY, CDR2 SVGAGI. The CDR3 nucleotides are TGTGCCAGCAGTTACCTGAAAGTCGGCGGGGGGTACGAGCAGTACTTC. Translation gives CASSYLKVGGGYEQYF.

This CDR3 is CASSVRDGGTGELFF. DNA for the CDR3: TGTGCCAGCAGTGTGAGGGATGGGGGGACCGGGGAGCTGTTTTTT. The J gene is TRBJ2-2, the V gene TRBV6-1, with D perhaps matching TRBD2 (6 bases). With 4 bases removed from V and 5 bases from J, the gap between germline ends came to 14 bases. Germline values: CDR1 MNHNS, CDR2 SASEGT. The CDR3 is made up of 15 amino acids.

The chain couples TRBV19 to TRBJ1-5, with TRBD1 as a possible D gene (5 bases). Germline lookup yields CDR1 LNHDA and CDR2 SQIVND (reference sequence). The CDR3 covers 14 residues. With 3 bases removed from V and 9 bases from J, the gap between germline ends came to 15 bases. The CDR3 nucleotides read TGTGCCAGTAGTATCTCGACAGTGCCCTGGCCCCAGCATTTT. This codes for CASSISTVPWPQHF.

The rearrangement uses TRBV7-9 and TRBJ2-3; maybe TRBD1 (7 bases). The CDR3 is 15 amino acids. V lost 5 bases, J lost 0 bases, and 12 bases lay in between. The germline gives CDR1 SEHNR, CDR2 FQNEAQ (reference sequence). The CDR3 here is CASSGGTVSTDTQYF. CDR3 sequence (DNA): TGTGCCAGCAGCGGAGGGACAGTTAGCACAGATACGCAGTATTTT.

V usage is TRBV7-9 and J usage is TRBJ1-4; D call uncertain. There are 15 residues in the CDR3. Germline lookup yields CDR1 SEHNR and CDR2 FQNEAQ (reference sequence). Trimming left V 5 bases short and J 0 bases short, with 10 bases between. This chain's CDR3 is CASSPRLSTNEKLFF. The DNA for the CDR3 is TGTGCCAGCAGCCCCAGACTTTCAACTAATGAAAAACTGTTTTTT.

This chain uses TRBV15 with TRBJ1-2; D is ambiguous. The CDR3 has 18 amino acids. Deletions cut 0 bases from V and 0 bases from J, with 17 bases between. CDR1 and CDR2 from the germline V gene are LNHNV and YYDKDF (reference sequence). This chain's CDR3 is CATSRDRGPGWTNYGYTF. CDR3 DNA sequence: TGTGCCACCAGCAGAGATAGAGGTCCGGGGTGGACTAACTATGGCTACACCTTC.

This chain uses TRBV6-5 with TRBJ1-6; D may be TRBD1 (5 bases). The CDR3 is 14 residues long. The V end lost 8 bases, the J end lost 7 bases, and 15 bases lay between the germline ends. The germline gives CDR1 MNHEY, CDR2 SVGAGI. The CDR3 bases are TGTGCCAGCCGCCCCGGGGGGGTAAATTCACCCCTCCACTTT. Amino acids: CASRPGGVNSPLHF.

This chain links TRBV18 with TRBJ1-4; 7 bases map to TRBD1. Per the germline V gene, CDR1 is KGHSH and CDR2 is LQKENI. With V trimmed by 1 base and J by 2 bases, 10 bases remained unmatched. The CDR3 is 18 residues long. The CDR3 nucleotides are TGTGCCAGCTCACCACTGGGACAGCCACCGGTGACTAATGAAAAACTGTTTTTT. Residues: CASSPLGQPPVTNEKLFF.

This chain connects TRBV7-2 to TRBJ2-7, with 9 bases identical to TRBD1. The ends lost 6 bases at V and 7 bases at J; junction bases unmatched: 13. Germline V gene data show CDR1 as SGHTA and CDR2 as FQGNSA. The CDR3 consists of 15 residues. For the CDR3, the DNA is TGTGCCAGCAGATACAAGGGACAGGGTCCCAATGAGCAGTACTTC. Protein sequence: CASRYKGQGPNEQYF.

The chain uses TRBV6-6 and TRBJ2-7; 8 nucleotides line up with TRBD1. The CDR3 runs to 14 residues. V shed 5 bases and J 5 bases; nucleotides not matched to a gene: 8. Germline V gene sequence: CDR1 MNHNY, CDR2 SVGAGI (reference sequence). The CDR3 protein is CASSGTGVFHEQYF. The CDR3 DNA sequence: TGTGCCAGCAGTGGGACAGGTGTCTTCCACGAGCAGTACTTC.

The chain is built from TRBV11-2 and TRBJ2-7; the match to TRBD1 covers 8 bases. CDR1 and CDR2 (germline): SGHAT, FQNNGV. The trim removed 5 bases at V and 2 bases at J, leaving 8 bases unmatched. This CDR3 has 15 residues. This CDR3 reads CASSPDRGFPYEQYF. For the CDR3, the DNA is TGTGCCAGCAGCCCCGACAGGGGATTCCCCTACGAGCAGTACTTC.

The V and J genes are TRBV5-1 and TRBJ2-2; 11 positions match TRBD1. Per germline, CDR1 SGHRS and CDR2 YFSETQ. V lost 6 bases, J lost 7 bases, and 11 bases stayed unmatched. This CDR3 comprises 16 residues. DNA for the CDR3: TGCGCCAGCACACGGGGGGACAGGGGGTTCGTCGGGGAGCTGTTTTTT. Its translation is CASTRGDRGFVGELFF.

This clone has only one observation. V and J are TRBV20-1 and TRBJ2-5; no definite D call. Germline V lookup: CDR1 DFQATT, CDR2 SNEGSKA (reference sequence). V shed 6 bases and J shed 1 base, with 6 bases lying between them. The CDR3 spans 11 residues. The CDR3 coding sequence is TGCAGTGCGGAGACCCAAGAGACCCAGTACTTC. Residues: CSAETQETQYF.

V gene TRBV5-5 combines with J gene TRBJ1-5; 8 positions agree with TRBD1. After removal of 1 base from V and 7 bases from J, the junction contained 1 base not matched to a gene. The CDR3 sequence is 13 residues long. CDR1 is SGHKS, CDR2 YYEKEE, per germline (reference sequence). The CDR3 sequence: CASSLTGGQPQHF. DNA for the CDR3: TGTGCCAGCAGCTTGACAGGGGGGCAGCCCCAGCATTTT.

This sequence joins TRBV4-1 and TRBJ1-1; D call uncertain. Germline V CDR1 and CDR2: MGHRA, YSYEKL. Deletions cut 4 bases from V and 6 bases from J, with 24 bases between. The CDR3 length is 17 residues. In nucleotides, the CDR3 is TGCGCCAGCAGCCCGACGTCGGGTCACATTTTAGTACCTGAAGCTTTCTTT. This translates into CASSPTSGHILVPEAFF.

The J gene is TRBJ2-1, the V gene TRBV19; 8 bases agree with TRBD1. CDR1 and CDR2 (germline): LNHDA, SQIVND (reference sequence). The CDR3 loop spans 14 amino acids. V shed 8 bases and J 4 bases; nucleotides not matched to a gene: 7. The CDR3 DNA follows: TGTGCCAGTTCGGGGAGACAGGGGTACAATGAGCAGTTCTTC. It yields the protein CASSGRQGYNEQFF.

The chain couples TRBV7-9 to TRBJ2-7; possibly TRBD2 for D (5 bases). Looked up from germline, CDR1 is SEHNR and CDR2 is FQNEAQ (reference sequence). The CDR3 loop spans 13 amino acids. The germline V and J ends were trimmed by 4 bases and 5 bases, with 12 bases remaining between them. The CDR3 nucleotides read TGTGCCAGCAGCTGGAACTTGGAGGACGAGCAGTACTTC. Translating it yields CASSWNLEDEQYF.

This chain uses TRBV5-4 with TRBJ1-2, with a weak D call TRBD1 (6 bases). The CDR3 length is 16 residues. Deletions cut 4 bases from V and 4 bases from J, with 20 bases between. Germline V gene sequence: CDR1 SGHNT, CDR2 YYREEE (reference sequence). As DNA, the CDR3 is TGTGCCAGCAGCACCGGGACACCCAAGGGCGGCTATGGCTACACCTTC. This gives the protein CASSTGTPKGGYGYTF. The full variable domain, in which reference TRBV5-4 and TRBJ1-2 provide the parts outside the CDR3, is ETGVTQSPTHLIKTRGQQVTLRCSSQSGHNTVSWYQQALGQGPQFIFQYYREEENGRGNFPPRFSGLQFPNYSSELNVNALELDDSALYLCASSTGTPKGGYGYTFGSGTRLTVV.

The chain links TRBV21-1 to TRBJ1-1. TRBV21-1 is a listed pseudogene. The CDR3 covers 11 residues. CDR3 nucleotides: TGTGCCAGCAGCAAAGGCCTCGGGGCTTTCTTT. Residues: CASSKGLGAFF.

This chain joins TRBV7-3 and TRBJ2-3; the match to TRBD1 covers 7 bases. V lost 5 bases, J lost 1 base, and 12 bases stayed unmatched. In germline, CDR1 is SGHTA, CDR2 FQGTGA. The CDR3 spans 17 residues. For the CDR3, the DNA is TGTGCCAGCAGCCCCGGGCCAGGGACAGCAGGCACAGATACGCAGTATTTT. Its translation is CASSPGPGTAGTDTQYF.

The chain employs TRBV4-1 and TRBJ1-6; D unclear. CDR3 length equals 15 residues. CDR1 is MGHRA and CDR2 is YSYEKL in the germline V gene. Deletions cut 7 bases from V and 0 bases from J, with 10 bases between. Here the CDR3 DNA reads TGCGCCAGCAAACACGAGGCCTCCTATAATTCACCCCTCCACTTT. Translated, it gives CASKHEASYNSPLHF.

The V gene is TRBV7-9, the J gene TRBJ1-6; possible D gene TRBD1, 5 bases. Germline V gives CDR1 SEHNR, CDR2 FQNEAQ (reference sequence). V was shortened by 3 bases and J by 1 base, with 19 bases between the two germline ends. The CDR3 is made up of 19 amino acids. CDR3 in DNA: TGTGCCAGCAGCTTGGCGGGGACTTTCTCCAGTTCCTATAATTCACCCCTCCACTTT. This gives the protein CASSLAGTFSSSYNSPLHF.